A selection of T cell receptor beta chains follows, all from one sample in a study of human CD4 T cells and Enterobacteriaceae. Libraries were prepared by immunoSEQ multiplex PCR; TCRdb keeps only in-frame clonotypes and omits some of them. Of 25,000 to 30,000 clones listed, about four fifths are singletons. Sequencing was performed on memory CD4+ T cells from blood. Receptors originate from a human donor in good health. CDR3s include the opening cysteine and the closing phenylalanine or tryptophan. A D gene is named only where the DNA matches it firmly. Rows may omit the clone size; those that give it use once, few, many or a size class.

. | TRBJ1-2 | TRBD1 | TRBV7-2 | TGTGCCAGCAGCTTGGGACAGGGGGCAAGCTATGGCTACACCTTC | CASSLGQGASYGYTF
. | TRBJ2-1 | TRBD1 | TRBV10-2 | TGCGCCAGCAGTGAGCAAAGTCCGGGACAGGGCGGTGTAAGCTCCTACAATGAGCAGTTCTTC | CASSEQSPGQGGVSSYNEQFF
. | TRBJ2-1 | . | TRBV7-8 | TGTGCCAGCAGCCCGGTCAGGACCTACAATGAGCAGTTCTTC | CASSPVRTYNEQFF
. | TRBJ1-3 | . | TRBV5-1 | TGCGCCAGCAGCTTGATAGGTACCGTCTCTGGAAACACCATATATTTT | CASSLIGTVSGNTIYF
few | TRBJ2-3 | TRBD1 | TRBV7-3 | TGTGCCAGCAGCTTAGGGACAGGCACAGATACGCAGTATTTT | CASSLGTGTDTQYF
. | TRBJ2-2 | . | TRBV27 | TGTGCCAGCACCCGGACAGCGCAAAACGGGGAGCTGTTTTTT | CASTRTAQNGELFF
. | TRBJ1-2 | . | TRBV6-4 | TGTGCCAGCAGTTCCCCAGGGGAAAGGGGCTACACCTTC | CASSSPGERGYTF
. | TRBJ2-1 | TRBD1 | TRBV5-1 | TGCGCCAGCAGCTGGGACAGGGGGTCGGGTGAGCAGTTCTTC | CASSWDRGSGEQFF
. | TRBJ2-7 | . | TRBV7-6 | TGTGCCAGCAGCCCGACAGTTTTCAGCTACGAGCAGTACTTC | CASSPTVFSYEQYF
. | TRBJ1-3 | TRBD1 | TRBV28 | TGTGCCAGCAGTGTCGGGACAGTCGAGAAATCTGGAAACACCATATATTTT | CASSVGTVEKSGNTIYF
. | TRBJ1-4 | . | TRBV18 | TGTGCCAGCTCTTTAGGCCCTGCAACTAATGAAAAACTGTTTTTT | CASSLGPATNEKLFF
. | TRBJ2-7 | . | TRBV7-2 | TGTGCCAGCAGCTTAGCGCTTTACGAGCAGTACTTC | CASSLALYEQYF
. | TRBJ1-1 | . | TRBV28 | TGTGCCAGCAGTCCGGTAGGAACCATTAAAAACACTGAAGCTTTCTTT | CASSPVGTIKNTEAFF
. | TRBJ1-5 | . | TRBV6-1 | TGTGCCAGCATCCAGGGGACTAGCAATCAGCCCCAGCATTTT | CASIQGTSNQPQHF
. | TRBJ2-1 | . | TRBV13 | TGTGCCAGCAGCCGGACGGGAGTAAATGAGCAGTTCTTC | CASSRTGVNEQFF
once | TRBJ1-2 | TRBD1 | TRBV11-2 | TGTGCCAGCAGCTCACGATTGACAGGGCCTTTCTATGGCTACACCTTC | CASSSRLTGPFYGYTF
. | TRBJ2-7 | TRBD1 | TRBV28 | TGTGCCAGCAGTAGACAGGGGAGCTCCTACGAGCAGTACTTC | CASSRQGSSYEQYF
. | TRBJ1-2 | . | TRBV10-3 | TGTGCCATCAGTGGGACAGCGTCTGCCTATGGCTACACCTTC | CAISGTASAYGYTF
. | TRBJ2-5 | TRBD2 | TRBV4-2 | TGTGCCAGCAGCCGGACTAGCGGATCACAAGAGACCCAGTACTTC | CASSRTSGSQETQYF
. | TRBJ2-3 | TRBD1 | TRBV7-2 | TGTGCCAGCAGTCGGGACGGGACAGCTCCAGATACGCAGTATTTT | CASSRDGTAPDTQYF
. | TRBJ1-2 | . | TRBV6-1 | TGTGCCAGCGCAGTAACCGTAGCTAACTATGGCTACACCTTC | CASAVTVANYGYTF
. | TRBJ2-2 | . | TRBV9 | TGTGCCAGCAGCTCCTCCGGGGTCCTCGGGGAGCTGTTTTTT | CASSSSGVLGELFF
. | TRBJ2-2 | . | TRBV5-1 | TGCGCCAGCAGCGGGGGATTTAACACCGGGGAGCTGTTTTTT | CASSGGFNTGELFF
once | TRBJ1-1 | . | TRBV10-3 | TGTGCCATCAGTGAGTTAGGGGCCGGGAACACTGAAGCTTTCTTT | CAISELGAGNTEAFF
. | TRBJ1-2 | . | TRBV4-1 | TGCGCCAGCAGAGGGGGACCGGGAGGGGGCTACACCTTC | CASRGGPGGGYTF
. | TRBJ2-2 | . | TRBV6-4 | TGTGCCAGCACTTCGCGGCGGCCCACGAACACCGGGGAGCTGTTTTTT | CASTSRRPTNTGELFF
. | TRBJ1-2 | . | TRBV9 | TGTGCCAGCAGCGCGAGCCGGGCCCGAGGGGGCTACACCTTC | CASSASRARGGYTF
. | TRBJ2-7 | . | TRBV6-5 | TGTGCCAGCAGTTCCAGACCCAACACAGGGCAGTACTTC | CASSSRPNTGQYF
. | TRBJ1-1 | TRBD1 | TRBV19 | TGTGCCAGTAGCTGGGGGGACAGGGTTACTGAAGCTTTCTTT | CASSWGDRVTEAFF
. | TRBJ2-4 | TRBD1 | TRBV11-3 | TGTGCCAGCAGCTTACTGGGACAGGAAAACATTCAGTACTTC | CASSLLGQENIQYF
. | TRBJ1-1 | . | TRBV5-6 | TGTGCCAGCAGTTTTAACCCAGAGGGATTTAGGAACACTGAAGCTTTCTTT | CASSFNPEGFRNTEAFF
. | TRBJ2-7 | . | TRBV28 | TGTGCCAGCAGTTTTCCTAGCCAGAGCTCCTACGAGCAGTACTTC | CASSFPSQSSYEQYF
. | TRBJ2-3 | . | TRBV5-1 | TGCGCCACTCGTCCCGACAGCTCTAGCACAGATACGCAGTATTTT | CATRPDSSSTDTQYF
. | TRBJ2-1 | . | TRBV5-4 | TGTGCCAGCAGCTTGGGAGGGCTGACAGGATACAATGAGCAGTTCTTC | CASSLGGLTGYNEQFF
. | TRBJ2-7 | . | TRBV7-3 | TGTGCCAGCAGCTTGGGACGGAACTACGAGCAGTACTTC | CASSLGRNYEQYF
. | TRBJ2-5 | . | TRBV5-6 | TGTGCCAGCAGCTTCGGGGCCAGGGAATACGAGACCCAGTACTTC | CASSFGAREYETQYF
. | TRBJ2-1 | . | TRBV13 | TGTGCCAGCAGCTTAGGTGGGCGGGACTCCTACAATGAGCAGTTCTTC | CASSLGGRDSYNEQFF
. | TRBJ1-1 | . | TRBV10-1 | TGCGCCAGCACAAGAGGGTATGGGACTGAAGCTTTCTTT | CASTRGYGTEAFF
. | TRBJ2-3 | . | TRBV18 | TGTGCCAGCTCACCACCTGGTCGGGGTGGAGATACGCAGTATTTT | CASSPPGRGGDTQYF
. | TRBJ1-1 | . | TRBV5-1 | TGCGCCAGCAGCGTGGGGCGCACGGACACTGAAGCTTTCTTT | CASSVGRTDTEAFF
. | TRBJ2-7 | . | TRBV4-1 | TGCGCCAGCAGCCGAGTGGAGGGGGTGAAGGGAGAGCAGTACTTC | CASSRVEGVKGEQYF
few | TRBJ2-6 | . | TRBV9 | TGTGCCAGCAGCCTGGTCGGCTCTGGGGCCAACGTCCTGACTTTC | CASSLVGSGANVLTF
. | TRBJ2-7 | . | TRBV28 | TGTGCCAGCAGGAGTAGCTCCTACGAGCAGTACTTC | CASRSSSYEQYF
. | TRBJ2-7 | TRBD1 | TRBV5-1 | TGCGCCAGCAGCTCAACCCTAGGACAGGGATACGAGCAGTACTTC | CASSSTLGQGYEQYF
. | TRBJ1-6 | . | TRBV9 | TGTGCCAGCAGCGTAGAAGGGAGAGGTTCACCCCTCCACTTT | CASSVEGRGSPLHF
once | TRBJ2-7 | TRBD1 | TRBV10-3 | TGTGCCATCAGTGGTAGGACAGGGGAAAGCGAGCAGTACTTC | CAISGRTGESEQYF
. | TRBJ1-1 | . | TRBV19 | TGTGCCACCGCGATGGACACTCGGAACACTGAAGCTTTCTTT | CATAMDTRNTEAFF
. | TRBJ2-2 | . | TRBV10-1 | TGCGCCAGCAGCAAGGGGACCGGGGAGCTGTTTTTT | CASSKGTGELFF
. | TRBJ1-1 | . | TRBV2 | TGTGCCAGCAGTGAAGCTGGTCCGGCCGCTTTCTTT | CASSEAGPAAFF
once | TRBJ2-3 | . | TRBV28 | TGTGCCAGCAGGAAGTATTATACTAGCACAGATACGCAGTATTTT | CASRKYYTSTDTQYF
. | TRBJ2-1 | . | TRBV5-1 | TGCGCCAGCAGCTCCCGACAGGAAGCAAATGAGCAGTTCTTC | CASSSRQEANEQFF
. | TRBJ2-7 | . | TRBV5-3 | TGTGCCAGCAGCCGGGACCGTACCTACGAGCAGTACTTC | CASSRDRTYEQYF
. | TRBJ1-2 | . | TRBV30 | TGTGCCTGGAATAGGGTTTCTAGTGGCTACACCTTC | CAWNRVSSGYTF
. | TRBJ2-1 | . | TRBV27 | TGTGCCAGCAGTAACAGGCTGTTGGCCTACAATGAGCAGTTCTTC | CASSNRLLAYNEQFF
. | TRBJ2-3 | TRBD2 | TRBV7-8 | TGTGCCAGCAGCTCAAGGACTAGCGTTAGCACAGATACGCAGTATTTT | CASSSRTSVSTDTQYF
. | TRBJ2-7 | TRBD1 | TRBV11-3 | TGTGCCAGCAGCTTAAGACAGGGGAACTACGAGCAGTACTTC | CASSLRQGNYEQYF
. | TRBJ2-7 | . | TRBV6-5 | TGTGCCAGCAAGGGGAACTACGAGCAGTACTTC | CASKGNYEQYF